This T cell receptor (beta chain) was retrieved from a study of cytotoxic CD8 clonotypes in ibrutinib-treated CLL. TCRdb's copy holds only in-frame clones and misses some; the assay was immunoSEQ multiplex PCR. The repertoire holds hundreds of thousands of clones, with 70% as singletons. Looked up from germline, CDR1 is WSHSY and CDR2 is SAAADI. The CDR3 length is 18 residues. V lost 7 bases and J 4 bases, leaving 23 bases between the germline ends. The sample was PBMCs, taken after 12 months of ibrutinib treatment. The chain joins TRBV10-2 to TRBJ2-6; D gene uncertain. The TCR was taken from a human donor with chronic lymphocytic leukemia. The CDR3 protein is CASTLPEGGMMGANVLTF. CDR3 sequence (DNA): TGCGCCAGCACCCTTCCTGAAGGTGGTATGATGGGGGCCAACGTCCTGACTTTC.